Listed here are 11 T cell receptor beta chains from one sample, sequenced in a study of T cell repertoires in cytomegalovirus infection. One entry per CDR3 protein, called by TCRdb with MiXCR from the reads. The profile shows 180,000 or so distinct CDR3 sequences, about a sixth of them singletons. The sequenced material came from CD8+ T cells from PBMCs. The source of these receptors is a human donor in good health (CMV status not recorded). Some clones in this sample may be carry-over from other donors' samples.

V usage is TRBV7-6 and J usage is TRBJ2-2; no definite D call. This CDR3 has 11 residues. V lost 5 bases, J lost 5 bases, and 3 bases lay in between. Looked up from germline, CDR1 is SGHVS and CDR2 is FNYEAQ. The CDR3 nucleotides are TGTGCCAGCAGCCAGACCGGGGAGCTGTTTTTT. This gives the protein CASSQTGELFF.

This clonotype has more than one count but fewer than ten. The gene calls are TRBV6-6 and TRBJ2-5, with no clear D. Germline V gene lookup returns CDR1 MNHNY and CDR2 SVGAGI (reference sequence). The CDR3 covers 12 residues. V lost 3 bases and J lost 5, with 7 bases in between. In DNA form, the CDR3 reads TGTGCCAGCAGTTATTTATCGGAGACCCAGTACTTC. Its protein is CASSYLSETQYF.

The rearrangement links TRBV7-2 to TRBJ2-6, with 11 bases aligning to TRBD1. V was pared by 2 bases and J by 0 bases, with 15 bases of the junction left unmatched. This CDR3 is 22 amino acids long. Germline lookup yields CDR1 SGHTA and CDR2 FQGNSA. The DNA of the CDR3 is TGTGCCAGCAGCTTAAATCGTCCCGGTGGGGACAGGGGGAGCTCTGGGGCCAACGTCCTGACTTTC. This gives the protein CASSLNRPGGDRGSSGANVLTF.

This clonotype was counted only a few times. This chain joins TRBV12-3 or TRBV12-4 and TRBJ2-7; perhaps TRBD1 as D (5 bases). This CDR3 has 17 residues. Between the trimmed V and J ends, which lost 3 bases and 2 bases, there was a span of 20 bases. Written as DNA, the CDR3 is TGTGCCAGCAGTTTCCCCAGGGAAGGTAATTCGGCCTACGAGCAGTACTTC. Translation: CASSFPREGNSAYEQYF.

The count of this clonotype is one. This rearrangement joins TRBV5-1 to TRBJ2-4; D might be TRBD2 (6 bases). The length of the CDR3 is 16 residues. Trimming stripped 4 bases from V and 5 bases from J, with 19 bases between. Looked up from germline, CDR1 is SGHRS and CDR2 is YFSETQ. This CDR3 reads CASSPLPRRGENIQYF. The DNA for the CDR3 is TGCGCCAGCAGCCCTCTTCCCCGGCGGGGTGAAAACATTCAGTACTTC. Supplemented by reference TRBV5-1 and TRBJ2-4, the full variable domain reads KAGVTQTPRYLIKTRGQQVTLSCSPISGHRSVSWYQQTPGQGLQFLFEYFSETQRNKGNFPGRFSGRQFSNSRSEMNVSTLELGDSALYLCASSPLPRRGENIQYFGAGTRLSVL.

This clonotype was observed a handful of times. The chain combines TRBV7-2 with TRBJ2-7, with TRBD1 as a possible D gene (6 bases). V dropped 5 bases and J dropped 3 bases, with 14 bases sitting between them. Germline loops: CDR1 SGHTA, CDR2 FQGNSA. The CDR3 has 14 residues. The CDR3 spells CASSPRGINYEQYF. CDR3 DNA: TGTGCCAGCAGCCCGAGGGGGATCAACTACGAGCAGTACTTC.

The gene calls are TRBV13 and TRBJ2-7; the D is unclear. Germline loops: CDR1 PRHDT, CDR2 FYEKMQ (reference sequence). Trimming cost V 5 bases and J 5 bases, with 13 bases left between them. This CDR3 comprises 13 residues. The CDR3 here is CASSQLEDHEQYF. CDR3 in DNA: TGTGCCAGCAGCCAGCTAGAGGACCACGAGCAGTACTTC.

In its sample, this clonotype was seen a few times. The chain couples TRBV29-1 to TRBJ2-7; D possibly corresponds to TRBD1 (6 bases). V was pared by 6 bases and J by 4 bases, with 13 bases between. The CDR3 covers 12 residues. Germline V gene data show CDR1 as SQVTM and CDR2 as ANQGSEA. Written as DNA, the CDR3 is TGCAGCGTGGCCGGGACAAATTACGAGCAGTACTTC. It specifies CSVAGTNYEQYF.

This chain joins TRBV2 and TRBJ2-2, with D tentatively TRBD1 (7 bases). This CDR3 spans 17 amino acids. Germline CDR1 is SNHLY and CDR2 is FYNNEI. With 2 bases removed from V and 4 bases from J, the gap between germline ends came to 17 bases. CDR3 DNA sequence: TGTGCCAGCAGTGAACCACGGAGGGACAGACCCACCGGGGAGCTGTTTTTT. As protein: CASSEPRRDRPTGELFF. Full variable domain (rest looked up from reference TRBV2 and TRBJ2-2): EPEVTQTPSHQVTQMGQEVILRCVPISNHLYFYWYRQILGQKVEFLVSFYNNEISEKSEIFDDQFSVERPDGSNFTLKIRSTKLEDSAMYFCASSEPRRDRPTGELFFGEGSRLTVL.

V and J are TRBV6-2 or TRBV6-3 and TRBJ2-1; the match to TRBD1 covers 11 bases. Germline CDR1 is MNHEY and CDR2 is SVGEGT. The CDR3 contains 14 residues. Trimming removed 8 bases from V and 6 bases from J; junction bases left unmatched: 6. The CDR3 region has the DNA TGTGCCAGCCGGGACAGGGGGTATGGCAATGAGCAGTTCTTC. It specifies CASRDRGYGNEQFF.

The chain has TRBV7-9 and TRBJ1-3, with D uncertain. The CDR3 spans 16 residues. Trimming left V 5 bases short and J 2 bases short, with 16 bases between. Looked up from germline, CDR1 is SEHNR and CDR2 is FQNEAQ (reference sequence). The CDR3 region is CASSPKVAGAGNTIYF. The CDR3 nucleotides read TGTGCCAGCAGCCCCAAGGTTGCGGGAGCTGGAAACACCATATATTTT.